This note documents a single T cell receptor (beta chain) sequence. Its antigen is unknown. Produced via immunoSEQ multiplex PCR; TCRdb's table is partial and in-frame only. The data show about half a million clones, around 85% seen once. The data were taken from a study of shared clonotypes between healthy human individuals. Points from the study as a whole: Only blood was sampled, and tissue TCR repertoires likely differ from blood ones.

Germline V gives CDR1 SGHTA, CDR2 FQGTGA. V gave up 5 bases and J gave up 4 bases; unmatched junction bases: 11. The CDR3 contains 18 residues. Genomic DNA of unsorted samples came from 90 million or so PBMCs. Sequencing was performed on PBMCs. The origin of this receptor is a woman between 35 and 50 years old in good health. Some clones in this sample may be carry-over from other donors' samples. V gene TRBV7-3 combines with J gene TRBJ2-6, with 10 nucleotides matching TRBD1. DNA for the CDR3: TGTGCCAGCAGCCAAAGGGACAGGGGCGGTAAAGGGGCCAACGTCCTGACTTTC. This gives the protein CASSQRDRGGKGANVLTF.